The source of this T cell receptor (beta chain) is a study of T cell responses to AZD1222 COVID-19 vaccine. On this clone itself: What it binds is not known.

The method was immunoSEQ multiplex PCR; TCRdb's version includes in-frame clones alone and lacks a portion of them. Here the sample spans just under 150,000 clones, around 84% being singletons. CDR1 is SEHNR, CDR2 FQNEAQ, per germline (reference sequence). The CDR3 has 16 residues. J gave up 7 bases and V 5 bases, and 10 bases lay outside the gene matches. Overall study results and limits: Targets within unmutated variant regions were reportedly found for nearly half of spike-specific TCRs. Repertoire samples came only from after the peak T cell response. Only a handful of AZD1222 recipients, six or seven in all, had baseline seropositivity. Females made up more of the donors, who were largely white British, and clonal diversity may have come out too low.

The receptor was derived from an adult who received the AZD1222 COVID-19 vaccine. Here the sequenced sample was peripheral blood, taken 28 days after the second AZD1222 dose. The chain recombines TRBV7-9 with TRBJ2-1; 11 nucleotides line up with TRBD2. CDR3 sequence: CASSPPLAGVGNEQFF. The CDR3 nucleotides read TGTGCCAGCAGCCCCCCACTAGCGGGAGTAGGGAATGAGCAGTTCTTC. Combining the CDR3 with reference TRBV7-9 and TRBJ2-1 gives the whole variable domain DTGVSQNPRHKITKRGQNVTFRCDPISEHNRLYWYRQTLGQGPEFLTYFQNEAQLEKSRLLSDRFSAERPKGSFSTLEIQRTEQGDSAMYLCASSPPLAGVGNEQFFGPGTRLTVL.